Below, 24 T cell receptor beta chains from the same sample are listed, as sequenced in a study of blood T cell repertoires in COVID-19. Assay: immunoSEQ multiplex PCR; the TCRdb copy retains only in-frame clones and omits some. The data contain roughly 330,000 clones, roughly 86% of them singletons. Material for sequencing was PBMCs or T cells enriched from blood (not recorded which). The origin of the receptors is a woman aged 25 to 39 who had recovered from COVID-19.

The chain joins TRBV6-5 to TRBJ2-1; 8 bases are shared with TRBD2. V shed 6 bases, J shed 7 bases, and the junction held 11 bases outside the gene matches. CDR3 size: 15 residues. Germline assignment: CDR1 MNHEY and CDR2 SVGAGI. CDR3 nucleotide sequence: TGTGCCAGCAGCTCCCAGCCGGGGGGGCGGAATGAGCAGTTCTTC. It codes for CASSSQPGGRNEQFF.

V usage is TRBV7-9 and J usage is TRBJ2-2, with 8 nucleotides matching TRBD2. The trim removed 5 bases at V and 4 bases at J, leaving 12 bases unmatched. The CDR3 consists of 17 residues. The V gene's germline CDR1 is SEHNR and CDR2 FQNEAQ (reference sequence). The CDR3 region is CASSPVPGLVGTGELFF. CDR3 nucleotide sequence: TGTGCCAGCAGCCCCGTCCCGGGACTAGTGGGCACCGGGGAGCTGTTTTTT.

As to this clone: The sample carries other DNA sequences with the same CDR3. The V gene is TRBV2, the J gene TRBJ2-1; 7 bases match TRBD1. The CDR3 is 15 amino acids. The germline CDR1 and CDR2 sequences are SNHLY and FYNNEI. Trimming at V came to 4 bases and at J to 0 bases, leaving 3 bases not matched to a gene. The CDR3 DNA reads as TGTGCCAGCAGTGGGGACAGAGGCTCCTACAATGAGCAGTTCTTC. Translation gives CASSGDRGSYNEQFF. Full variable domain (missing parts from reference TRBV2 and TRBJ2-1): EPEVTQTPSHQVTQMGQEVILRCVPISNHLYFYWYRQILGQKVEFLVSFYNNEISEKSEIFDDQFSVERPDGSNFTLKIRSTKLEDSAMYFCASSGDRGSYNEQFFGPGTRLTVL.

The chain employs TRBV20-1 and TRBJ2-7; 7 positions agree with TRBD1. CDR3 length equals 11 residues. Germline CDR1 is DFQATT and CDR2 is SNEGSKA (reference sequence). V was clipped by 5 bases and J by 6 bases; unmatched bases: 4. The CDR3 reads CSAGTVGEQYF. CDR3 sequence (DNA): TGCAGTGCTGGGACAGTCGGCGAGCAGTACTTC.

The J gene is TRBJ1-2, the V gene TRBV4-1; D is undetermined. CDR3 length equals 14 residues. Germline V gene lookup returns CDR1 MGHRA and CDR2 YSYEKL. Trimming removed 0 bases at V and 4 bases at J, with 9 bases between. This CDR3 is CASSQDERSYGYTF. The CDR3 coding sequence is TGCGCCAGCAGCCAAGACGAGCGGAGCTATGGCTACACCTTC.

The chain links TRBV4-3 to TRBJ1-2, with a possible D match to TRBD1 (5 bases). V lost 0 bases and J 4 bases, leaving 12 bases between the germline ends. The CDR3 has 15 residues. Germline CDR1 is LGHNA and CDR2 is YSLEER. CDR3 residues: CASSQDPPTVYGYTF. CDR3 nucleotide sequence: TGCGCCAGCAGCCAAGATCCCCCGACAGTCTATGGCTACACCTTC.

This clone has just a few counts. This rearrangement joins TRBV6-5 to TRBJ1-2, with a possible D match to TRBD1 (6 bases). This CDR3 region has 14 residues. Deletions cut 7 bases from V and 2 bases from J, with 14 bases between. In germline, CDR1 is MNHEY, CDR2 SVGAGI. DNA of the CDR3: TGTGCCAGCACTACCTTAGGGGGAAACTATGGCTACACCTTC. As protein: CASTTLGGNYGYTF.

Here the CDR3 reads CASSSYGPQHF. In DNA form, the CDR3 reads TGTGCCAGCAGTTCCTACGGGCCCCAGCATTTT. The genes are TRBV6-2 or TRBV6-3 and TRBJ1-5; D is undetermined. The CDR3 spans 11 residues. V shed 4 bases and J shed 9 bases, with 7 bases lying between them. From germline, CDR1 is MNHEY and CDR2 SVGEGT.

The chain uses TRBV5-6 and TRBJ2-4; D may be TRBD2 (7 bases). V lost 7 bases to trimming and J lost 0 bases, with 20 bases between them. The CDR3 consists of 17 residues. Germline-derived CDR1 and CDR2 are SGHDT and YYEEEE. CDR3 loop: CASQAFSGEGAKNIQYF. The CDR3 nucleotides are TGTGCCAGCCAAGCGTTCTCAGGGGAGGGAGCCAAAAACATTCAGTACTTC.

This clone was observed a few times. The chain has TRBV5-8 and TRBJ1-6; D is perhaps TRBD1 (5 bases). The germline V gene has CDR1 SGHTS and CDR2 YDEGEE. Trimming left V 4 bases short and J 9 bases short, with 23 bases between. The CDR3 runs 17 residues. CDR3 DNA: TGTGCCAGCAGCGGGGGGGTCCTGCCGTTTGGGAGTTCACCCCTCCACTTT. Translation gives CASSGGVLPFGSSPLHF.

This chain links TRBV10-3 with TRBJ1-2; TRBD1 is a possible D gene (6 bases). This CDR3 has 16 amino acids. CDR1 ENHRY and CDR2 SYGVKD come from the germline V gene. Trimming cost V 8 bases and J 2 bases, with 21 bases left between them. CDR3 protein: CAIGVGGAHGNYGYTF. The CDR3 region has the DNA TGTGCCATCGGCGTTGGGGGGGCACACGGAAACTATGGCTACACCTTC.

The rearrangement joins TRBV12-5 to TRBJ2-3; D unclear. From germline, CDR1 is LGHNT and CDR2 FRNRAP. The CDR3 totals 15 residues. V lost 2 bases and J lost 3, with 12 bases in between. The CDR3 DNA is TGTGCTAGTGGTTTGATGAGGTACGGTACAGATACGCAGTATTTT. Translating gives CASGLMRYGTDTQYF.

V gene TRBV5-4 combines with J gene TRBJ2-7; 8 bases match TRBD1. Trimming removed 4 bases from V and 5 bases from J; junction bases left unmatched: 8. This CDR3 spans 14 amino acids. CDR1 SGHNT and CDR2 YYREEE come from the germline V gene (reference sequence). For the CDR3, the DNA is TGTGCCAGCAGCCCCGGACAGGGTAGGGACGAGCAGTACTTC. It encodes CASSPGQGRDEQYF.

This chain joins TRBV2 and TRBJ1-2, with 9 positions matching TRBD1. Trimming at V came to 5 bases and at J to 6 bases, leaving 7 bases not matched to a gene. The CDR3 runs to 14 residues. CDR1 SNHLY and CDR2 FYNNEI come from the germline V gene. The CDR3 DNA reads TGTGCCAGCAGTATTATACAGGGGGCGGATGGCTACACCTTC. This translates into CASSIIQGADGYTF. Full variable domain (outside the CDR3, taken from reference TRBV2 and TRBJ1-2): EPEVTQTPSHQVTQMGQEVILRCVPISNHLYFYWYRQILGQKVEFLVSFYNNEISEKSEIFDDQFSVERPDGSNFTLKIRSTKLEDSAMYFCASSIIQGADGYTFGSGTRLTVV.

The chain has TRBV28 and TRBJ1-4; unclear D gene. The V gene's germline CDR1 is MDHEN and CDR2 SYDVKM. V lost 5 bases, J lost 9 bases, and 16 bases lay in between. There are 14 residues in the CDR3. The CDR3 DNA follows: TGTGCCAGCAGTCTCCCGGGAGTTGTCCAAAAACTGTTTTTT. It is translated as CASSLPGVVQKLFF.

The chain carries TRBV28 and TRBJ2-5; perhaps TRBD1 as D (7 bases). Trimming took off 1 base at V and 4 bases at J, with 13 bases between the two ends. CDR3 size: 15 residues. From germline, CDR1 is MDHEN and CDR2 SYDVKM. The CDR3 sequence is CASSLSGRGVETQYF. In nucleotides, the CDR3 is TGTGCCAGCAGTTTATCGGGCAGGGGGGTAGAGACCCAGTACTTC.

The chain couples TRBV13 to TRBJ2-3, with TRBD1 identical over 9 bases. Germline V gives CDR1 PRHDT, CDR2 FYEKMQ (reference sequence). V gave up 4 bases and J gave up 2 bases; unmatched junction bases: 10. The CDR3 sequence is 17 residues long. The CDR3 nucleotides are TGTGCCAGCAGCTGGGGACAGGGTGAGGGGGTCACAGATACGCAGTATTTT. It specifies CASSWGQGEGVTDTQYF.

This chain uses TRBV6-6 with TRBJ1-1; D is possibly TRBD1 (5 bases). With 6 bases removed from V and 2 bases from J, the gap between germline ends came to 19 bases. The CDR3 extends over 16 amino acids. The germline V gene encodes CDR1 MNHNY and CDR2 SVGAGI (reference sequence). CDR3 coding DNA: TGTGCCAGCAGCTCCCAACCCCGGGGGTCAAACACTGAAGCTTTCTTT. This encodes CASSSQPRGSNTEAFF.

The chain uses TRBV7-2 and TRBJ1-5; 7 bases line up with TRBD1. Germline lookup yields CDR1 SGHTA and CDR2 FQGNSA. This CDR3 has 15 residues. V trimming: 5 bases; J trimming: 0 bases; junction bases outside the gene matches: 4. The CDR3 protein is CASSPRGYSNQPQHF. CDR3 DNA: TGTGCCAGCAGCCCCAGGGGGTATAGCAATCAGCCCCAGCATTTT.

V is TRBV19 and J is TRBJ1-3; a weak D match, TRBD1 (6 bases). The germline gives CDR1 LNHDA, CDR2 SQIVND (reference sequence). Trimming shortened V by 11 bases and J by 0 bases, and 11 bases separated the two germline ends. The CDR3 loop spans 13 amino acids. CDR3 sequence: CAVGGNSGNTIYF. The CDR3 region has the DNA TGTGCCGTAGGGGGAAACTCTGGAAACACCATATATTTT.

This clone was observed a few times. The chain couples TRBV28 to TRBJ1-6; D possibly corresponds to TRBD1 (5 bases). Looked up from germline, CDR1 is MDHEN and CDR2 is SYDVKM. The CDR3 spans 14 residues. V lost 5 bases, J lost 6 bases, and 11 bases lay in between. In nucleotides, the CDR3 is TGTGCCAGCAGTCCGACAGCGGGTAATTCACCCCTCCACTTT. Amino acids: CASSPTAGNSPLHF.

The rearrangement joins TRBV5-4 to TRBJ2-5; 8 bases match TRBD1. The V gene end was trimmed by 4 bases and the J gene end by 4 bases; junction bases not matched to a gene: 3. The CDR3 has 13 residues. CDR1 is SGHNT, CDR2 YYREEE, per germline (reference sequence). CDR3 nucleotide sequence: TGTGCCAGCAGCGGGCAGGGGGCAGAGACCCAGTACTTC. Translated, it gives CASSGQGAETQYF. The entire variable domain, with the rest obtained from reference TRBV5-4 and TRBJ2-5, is as follows: ETGVTQSPTHLIKTRGQQVTLRCSSQSGHNTVSWYQQALGQGPQFIFQYYREEENGRGNFPPRFSGLQFPNYSSELNVNALELDDSALYLCASSGQGAETQYFGPGTRLLVL.

The chain couples TRBV5-6 to TRBJ1-1; unclear D gene. The CDR3 is 16 amino acids. From germline, CDR1 is SGHDT and CDR2 YYEEEE. The germline V and J ends were trimmed by 3 bases and 1 base, with 16 bases remaining between them. CDR3 DNA: TGTGCCAGCAGCTCGATGACGCCGGCGGGGAACACTGAAGCTTTCTTT. Protein: CASSSMTPAGNTEAFF.

The chain joins TRBV19 to TRBJ1-6; no reliable D call. V dropped 3 bases and J dropped 13 bases, with 19 bases sitting between them. Germline loops: CDR1 LNHDA, CDR2 SQIVND (reference sequence). The CDR3 extends over 15 amino acids. CDR3 region: CASSMQVKPAAPLHF. The DNA for the CDR3 is TGTGCCAGTAGTATGCAGGTGAAACCGGCCGCGCCCCTCCACTTT.